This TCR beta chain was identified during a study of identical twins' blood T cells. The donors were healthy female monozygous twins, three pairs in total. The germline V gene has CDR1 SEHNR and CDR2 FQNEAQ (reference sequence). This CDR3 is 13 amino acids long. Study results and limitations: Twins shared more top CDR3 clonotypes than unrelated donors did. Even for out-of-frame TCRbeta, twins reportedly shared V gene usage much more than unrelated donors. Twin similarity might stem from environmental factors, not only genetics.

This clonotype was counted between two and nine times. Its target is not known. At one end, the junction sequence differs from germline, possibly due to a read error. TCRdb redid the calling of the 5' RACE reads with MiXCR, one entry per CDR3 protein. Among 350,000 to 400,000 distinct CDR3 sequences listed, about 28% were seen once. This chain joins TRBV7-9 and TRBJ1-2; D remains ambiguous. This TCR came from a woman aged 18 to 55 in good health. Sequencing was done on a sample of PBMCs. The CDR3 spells CASTLPSFMGYTF. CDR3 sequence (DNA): TGTGCCAGCACCTTACCCTCTTTTATGGGCTACACCTTC.